The 23 T cell receptor beta chains presented below share a single source sample, sequenced in a study of graft-versus-host responses after intestinal transplantation. Clones were read by immunoSEQ multiplex PCR, and TCRdb kept only the in-frame ones, dropping some. This sample has around 77,000 clones; around 96% occur once, and the top ten carry around 0.57%. Their antigens remain unidentified. Here the sequenced sample was unstimulated CD8+ T cells sorted from spleen or lymph node cells, taken before intestinal transplant. These receptors originate from a human donor who received an intestinal transplant.

V and J are TRBV27 and TRBJ1-1; D remains ambiguous. Trimming removed 1 base at V and 1 base at J, with 4 bases between. The CDR3 contains 13 residues. CDR1 MNHEY and CDR2 SMNVEV come from the germline V gene (reference sequence). CDR3 in amino acids: CASSLLSNTEAFF. The DNA of the CDR3 is TGTGCCAGCAGTTTATTGTCGAACACTGAAGCTTTCTTT.

The V call is TRBV27, the J call TRBJ2-1; 10 nucleotides align to TRBD1. There are 13 residues in the CDR3. Per the germline V gene, CDR1 is MNHEY and CDR2 is SMNVEV (reference sequence). CDR3 residues: CAARQGAAHEQFF. CDR3 in DNA: TGTGCTGCCAGACAGGGGGCGGCTCATGAGCAGTTCTTC.

The chain links TRBV4-2 to TRBJ1-6; D is unresolved. The V end was cut by 0 bases, the J end by 7 bases, with 4 bases between. This CDR3 comprises 13 residues. Germline V gives CDR1 LGHNA, CDR2 YNFKEQ. CDR3 nucleotide sequence: TGTGCCAGCAGCCAAGATTTGAATTCACCCCTCCACTTT. It translates to CASSQDLNSPLHF.

The chain joins TRBV13 to TRBJ2-1; TRBD2 might be the D (6 bases). The CDR3 has 17 amino acids. Trimming shortened V by 0 bases and J by 4 bases, and 16 bases separated the two germline ends. CDR1 and CDR2 from the germline V gene are PRHDT and FYEKMQ (reference sequence). The CDR3 spells CASSLGSAGPGYNEQFF. The CDR3 DNA reads as TGTGCCAGCAGCTTAGGTTCGGCGGGACCAGGATACAATGAGCAGTTCTTC.

The chain links TRBV27 to TRBJ2-1, with 12 nucleotides matching TRBD2. Germline lookup yields CDR1 MNHEY and CDR2 SMNVEV (reference sequence). This CDR3 contains 15 residues. V was clipped by 5 bases and J by 8 bases; unmatched bases: 7. CDR3 loop: CASSLTSGSIDEQFF. CDR3 nucleotides: TGTGCCAGCAGTCTGACTAGCGGGAGTATCGATGAGCAGTTCTTC.

This rearrangement joins TRBV7-9 to TRBJ2-3, with 12 bases matching TRBD2. J was trimmed by 4 bases and V by 5 bases; bases with no gene match: 7. The CDR3 extends over 16 amino acids. Germline V CDR1 and CDR2: SEHNR, FQNEAQ (reference sequence). CDR3 DNA: TGTGCCAGCAGCGCGACGACTAGCGGGAGCCCAGATACGCAGTATTTT. The encoded protein is CASSATTSGSPDTQYF. Variable domain in full (rest from reference TRBV7-9 and TRBJ2-3): DTGVSQNPRHKITKRGQNVTFRCDPISEHNRLYWYRQTLGQGPEFLTYFQNEAQLEKSRLLSDRFSAERPKGSFSTLEIQRTEQGDSAMYLCASSATTSGSPDTQYFGPGTRLTVL.

V gene TRBV2 combines with J gene TRBJ1-5; D is unresolved. Trimming stripped 7 bases from V and 0 bases from J, with 10 bases between. The germline gives CDR1 SNHLY, CDR2 FYNNEI. This CDR3 has 14 amino acids. CDR3 in DNA: TGTGCCAGCACTAAGGGAGGTAGCAATCAGCCCCAGCATTTT. Translated, it gives CASTKGGSNQPQHF.

In its sample, this clone was seen once. J is TRBJ1-2 and V is TRBV27, with D hard to call. The CDR3 runs to 15 residues. V was clipped by 1 base and J by 4 bases, with 13 bases between them. The germline V gene has CDR1 MNHEY and CDR2 SMNVEV (reference sequence). CDR3 loop: CASSLWPKDGYGYTF. Written as DNA, the CDR3 is TGTGCCAGCAGTTTATGGCCTAAAGATGGCTATGGCTACACCTTC.

This rearrangement joins TRBV11-1 to TRBJ2-7; 8 nucleotides agree with TRBD1. The length of the CDR3 is 15 residues. CDR1 and CDR2 from the germline V gene are SGHAT and FQDESV (reference sequence). Trimming at V came to 5 bases and at J to 3 bases, leaving 9 bases not matched to a gene. The chain's CDR3 is CASSPGTGAYYEQYF. Written as DNA, the CDR3 is TGTGCCAGCAGCCCCGGGACAGGCGCTTACTACGAGCAGTACTTC.

This clone occurred once. The J gene is TRBJ2-5, the V gene TRBV10-3, with 8 bases identical to TRBD1. The J segment lost 5 bases and the V segment lost 0 bases, leaving 8 bases of the junction unmatched. This CDR3 is 16 amino acids long. Per germline, CDR1 ENHRY and CDR2 SYGVKD. CDR3 protein: CAISESTGGWVETQYF. CDR3 DNA: TGTGCCATCAGTGAGTCAACAGGGGGTTGGGTCGAGACCCAGTACTTC.

DNA for the CDR3: TGTGCCAGCAGCCTCGAGGGACTAGCGCCCTTCTACGAGCAGTACTTC. Amino acid sequence: CASSLEGLAPFYEQYF. This chain joins TRBV9 and TRBJ2-7; 10 bases are a match to TRBD2. The V and J ends lost 4 bases and 3 bases, in that order; junction bases with no gene match: 10. From germline, CDR1 is SGDLS and CDR2 YYNGEE. The CDR3 is made up of 16 amino acids.

This chain uses TRBV7-2 with TRBJ1-1; D uncertain. Germline V gene data show CDR1 as SGHTA and CDR2 as FQGNSA. V was shortened by 0 bases and J by 8 bases, with 13 bases between the two germline ends. This CDR3 is 14 amino acids long. CDR3 amino acids: CASSLAQSDVEAFF. DNA for the CDR3: TGTGCCAGCAGCTTAGCGCAAAGCGACGTGGAAGCTTTCTTT. Together with reference TRBV7-2 and TRBJ1-1, the CDR3 gives the full variable domain: GAGVSQSPSNKVTEKGKDVELRCDPISGHTALYWYRQSLGQGLEFLIYFQGNSAPDKSGLPSDRFSAERTGGSVSTLTIQRTQQEDSAVYLCASSLAQSDVEAFFGQGTRLTVV.

V usage is TRBV2 and J usage is TRBJ2-5; tentative D call: TRBD1 (6 bases). The CDR3 loop spans 16 amino acids. Trimming took 10 bases from V and 1 from J, leaving 22 bases between them. CDR1 and CDR2 from the germline V gene are SNHLY and FYNNEI. The CDR3, as DNA: TGTGCCACTCTCGGCAGGGACAAAGGCTTCCAAGAGACCCAGTACTTC. Protein sequence: CATLGRDKGFQETQYF.

V is TRBV9 and J is TRBJ2-3; TRBD1 aligns across 7 bases. The CDR3 is made up of 15 amino acids. The germline V gene has CDR1 SGDLS and CDR2 YYNGEE. The V and J ends lost 0 bases and 2 bases, in that order; junction bases with no gene match: 3. The CDR3 region has the DNA TGTGCCAGCAGCGTAGGGACAGGATCCACAGATACGCAGTATTTT. Encoded protein: CASSVGTGSTDTQYF.

This chain joins TRBV9 and TRBJ2-3; no clear D gene. The ends were cut back, 3 bases at V and 0 bases at J, with 14 bases in the middle. Looked up from germline, CDR1 is SGDLS and CDR2 is YYNGEE. This CDR3 is built from 16 residues. The CDR3 reads CASSETSWVSTDTQYF. The CDR3 nucleotides are TGTGCCAGCAGCGAAACGAGCTGGGTTAGCACAGATACGCAGTATTTT.

The chain carries TRBV4-1 and TRBJ2-3; maybe TRBD1 (5 bases). The germline CDR1 and CDR2 sequences are MGHRA and YSYEKL. This CDR3 has 16 residues. Deletions cut 5 bases from V and 1 base from J, with 16 bases between. This CDR3 is CASSSNTGFGTDTQYF. DNA for the CDR3: TGCGCCAGCAGCAGTAATACAGGTTTTGGCACAGATACGCAGTATTTT.

The rearrangement links TRBV7-8 to TRBJ1-3; maybe TRBD1 (5 bases). CDR3 length equals 16 residues. V was shortened by 5 bases and J by 0 bases, with 14 bases between the two germline ends. The V gene's germline CDR1 is SGHVS and CDR2 FQNEAQ. CDR3 bases: TGTGCCAGCAGCCCTAGGGGCGGGGGCTCTGGAAACACCATATATTTT. It encodes CASSPRGGGSGNTIYF. Full variable domain (missing parts from reference TRBV7-8 and TRBJ1-3): GAGVSQSPRYKVAKRGQDVALRCDPISGHVSLFWYQQALGQGPEFLTYFQNEAQLDKSGLPSDRFFAERPEGSVSTLKIQRTQQEDSAVYLCASSPRGGGSGNTIYFGEGSWLTVV.

Only one count was recorded for this clone. V gene TRBV10-3 combines with J gene TRBJ2-1; a possible D gene is TRBD2 (6 bases). V was trimmed by 3 bases and J by 10 bases, leaving 19 bases between them. This CDR3 contains 15 residues. The V gene's germline CDR1 is ENHRY and CDR2 SYGVKD. This chain's CDR3 is CAISEVSRELGEQFF. The DNA of the CDR3 is TGTGCCATCAGTGAAGTTTCTCGGGAGTTAGGGGAGCAGTTCTTC.

The chain links TRBV27 to TRBJ2-7, with D perhaps TRBD1 (6 bases). Germline V gene sequence: CDR1 MNHEY, CDR2 SMNVEV (reference sequence). The CDR3 extends over 14 amino acids. V lost 5 bases to trimming and J lost 2 bases, with 13 bases between them. The CDR3 nucleotides read TGTGCCAGCAGTCTCAGGGGCCAAACCTACGAGCAGTACTTC. This gives the protein CASSLRGQTYEQYF.

The CDR3 loop reads CASSESSDRNSPLHF. As DNA, the CDR3 is TGTGCCAGCAGTGAATCCTCGGACCGAAATTCACCCCTCCACTTT. The chain is built from TRBV2 and TRBJ1-6, with D unresolved. Germline CDR1 is SNHLY and CDR2 is FYNNEI. This CDR3 contains 15 residues. Between the trimmed V and J ends, which lost 2 bases and 7 bases, there was a span of 12 bases.

The chain employs TRBV9 and TRBJ2-1; D is ambiguous. This CDR3 contains 12 residues. Trimming cost V 3 bases and J 10 bases, with 11 bases left between them. CDR1 SGDLS and CDR2 YYNGEE come from the germline V gene. The CDR3 DNA sequence: TGTGCCAGCAGCGCCAACCGGATGGAGCAGTTCTTC. Residues: CASSANRMEQFF.

The chain is built from TRBV19 and TRBJ2-1, with 9 bases aligning to TRBD2. This CDR3 region has 14 residues. CDR1 is LNHDA and CDR2 is SQIVND in the germline V gene (reference sequence). The junction had 3 bases not matched to a gene; V was cut back by 7 bases and J by 2 bases. This CDR3 is CASNLAGTYNEQFF. CDR3 nucleotides: TGTGCCAGTAACCTAGCGGGAACCTACAATGAGCAGTTCTTC.

V gene TRBV27 combines with J gene TRBJ2-1; 10 nucleotides line up with TRBD2. V was pared by 0 bases and J by 4 bases, with 3 bases of the junction left unmatched. The CDR3 is 16 residues long. From germline, CDR1 is MNHEY and CDR2 SMNVEV (reference sequence). For the CDR3, the DNA is TGTGCCAGCAGTTTATCTGGTAGCGGGGGGTACAATGAGCAGTTCTTC. Residues: CASSLSGSGGYNEQFF.